The present TCR beta chain was sequenced within a study of lymphopenia after photon versus proton radiotherapy. Germline lookup yields CDR1 SEHNR and CDR2 FQNEAQ (reference sequence). The CDR3 extends over 15 amino acids. Unmatched junction bases numbered 1, after V lost 4 bases and J lost 4 bases. The method was immunoSEQ multiplex PCR; TCRdb's version includes in-frame clones alone and lacks a portion of them. The sample shows some 44,000 clones, around 81% of them seen only once. Study-level findings and limits: Survival link was tested only in deceased patients; proton benefit remains a possibility. After the lymphocyte nadir, photon-treated repertoires showed oligoclonal expansion, especially of CD8+ Temra cells. Relative stability marked proton patients; photon patients lost diversity and naive cells.

In regard to this clone: Its antigen is undetermined.

The sequenced sample was peripheral blood, obtained from a patient treated with proton-based radiotherapy. The chain employs TRBV7-9 and TRBJ2-1; 13 bases are a match to TRBD2. The sequence derives from a woman between 70 and 85 years old with pancreatic cancer. CDR3: CASSWTSGSYNEQFF. CDR3 bases: TGTGCCAGCAGCTGGACTAGCGGGAGTTACAATGAGCAGTTCTTC.